The text below deals with one T cell receptor beta chain. Its matching antigen is unknown. This entry comes from a study of response to subunit inactivated influenza vaccine. The study's findings and limits: A suggestion made by the authors is that each seasonal influenza vaccination recruits few new T cells.

The CDR3 has 13 amino acids. Trimming cost V 4 bases and J 5 bases, with 12 bases left between them. From germline, CDR1 is SGHTA and CDR2 FQGNSA. TCRdb itself ran the RT-PCR reads through MiXCR, one entry per CDR3 protein. Here the sample spans approximately 520,000 distinct CDR3 sequences, 15% to 20% being singletons. The V call is TRBV7-2, the J call TRBJ2-7; D might be TRBD2 (5 bases). The clonotype comes from a man between 50 and 75 years old who received an inactivated influenza vaccine. The specimen was CD4+ T cells sorted from PBMCs, collected 23 months after vaccination. The CDR3 reads CASSSGYWDEQYF. The CDR3 nucleotides read TGTGCCAGCAGCTCGGGATACTGGGACGAGCAGTACTTC.